This T cell receptor (beta chain) emerged from a study of blood T cell repertoires in COVID-19 (dated by TCRdb to 2018 to 2021). Concerning the study at large: Collaborator samples came from the United States, Italy and Spain and covered acute and convalescent phases of COVID-19. Samples came from the ongoing ImmuneRACE study (first 160 participants) plus 1,254 subjects from 6 global collaborators. The repertoires were released in a freely available public database meant as a resource for research on the immune response to SARS-CoV-2. Deeply sampled blood TCRbeta repertoires from subjects exposed to, actively infected with, or recovered from COVID-19 were included in the dataset. The material from the prospective study consisted of cDNA or gDNA derived from T cells, B-cell-depleted T cells, or PBMCs. The sample metadata nearly always contained a de-identified subject ID, COVID-19 status, age in years and sex. Where HLA class I and class II types were available, the types were taken from metadata supplied by the sample provider, not from assay-based typing. Study-wide conclusions, independent of this receptor: How much clinical and demographic metadata was included differed by source and by participant, and the metadata was provided uncurated.

As concerns this clone: The clone's antigen remains unknown. Base-call qualities are not available, and no considerably larger clone is one nucleotide away.

TCRbeta CDR3 regions were amplified from genomic DNA by means of the immunoSEQ Assay, a bias-controlled multiplex PCR. The paper's data handling went like this. The number of nucleated cells in each sample was estimated by amplification of reference gene primers within the assay. Sequence reads were collapsed and filtered to measure the absolute abundance of every unique TCRbeta CDR3 rearrangement. For each sample, productive Simpson clonality was calculated as the square root of Simpson's diversity index across productive rearrangements. TCRdb holds this immuneACCESS table with in-frame rearrangements only. Some clones are missing; in checked studies, unresolved V genes explain under half, and the rest has no known cause. V, J and clone size derive from that table, while D and trimming were established from the DNA sequence. This sample comprises nearly 90,000 clones, approximately 90% of them detected only once. The top ten clones comprise approximately 0.5% of the sample.

The CDR3 has 15 amino acids, counting the end cysteine and phenylalanine. The DNA shown is the 45-base CDR3, in frame from base 1. Looking up the germline V gene yields CDR1 MNHEY and CDR2 SVGAGI. The V end gives up 2 bases and the J end 4 bases, leaving 6 bases in the junction not matched to a gene. Whole blood was collected in K2EDTA tubes by collaborating institutions according to the institutions' own protocols. For TCRbeta analysis, collaborators shipped samples in one of three forms: frozen whole blood, isolated PBMCs, or DNA extracted from either of those sample types. The sample taken for sequencing was peripheral blood. This clonotype was sampled from a man in his fifties or sixties with acute or convalescent COVID-19. This sequence uses TRBV6-5 and TRBJ1-2; 8 bases in the junction line up with TRBD1. The bases are TGTGCCAGCAGTTACGGACAGGGCCTCTCCTATGGCTACACCTTC. Its translation is CASSYGQGLSYGYTF.